This T cell receptor beta chain was documented in a study of T cells in Graves' hyperthyroidism and ophthalmopathy. Study-level points and caveats: Separating ophthalmopathy from stable hyperthyroidism was achieved by a 13 V-J model.

Together with thyroid ultrasound, orbital computed tomography, serum thyroxine and TRAb, clinical symptoms were used for diagnoses. This clonotype was seen at least ten times. Its specificity is not known. V gave up 8 bases and J gave up 0 bases, with 14 bases separating them. CDR1 and CDR2 from the germline V gene are SNHLY and FYNNEI. This CDR3 has 14 amino acids. Template material for amplifying TCR beta CDR3 regions consisted of RNA transcripts. HTBI primers were used for first-round RT-PCR of the TCR CDR3. MiXCR, run by TCRdb on the multiplex PCR reads, gives a single entry per CDR3 protein. The sample carries 500,000 to 800,000 distinct CDR3 sequences, 45% recorded once.

The TCR comes from an adult man with Graves' disease, either hyperthyroidism or ophthalmopathy (not recorded which). The rearrangement links TRBV2 to TRBJ2-7; D perhaps matches TRBD1 (6 bases). The source material was peripheral blood or thyroid tissue (not recorded which). The chain's CDR3 is CASQGTASSYEQYF. DNA for the CDR3: TGTGCCAGCCAGGGGACCGCGAGCTCCTACGAGCAGTACTTC. Full variable domain (rest looked up from reference TRBV2 and TRBJ2-7): EPEVTQTPSHQVTQMGQEVILRCVPISNHLYFYWYRQILGQKVEFLVSFYNNEISEKSEIFDDQFSVERPDGSNFTLKIRSTKLEDSAMYFCASQGTASSYEQYFGPGTRLTVT.